This is a list of T cell receptor beta chains from one sample in a study of beta chain features in type 1 diabetes. The protocol was immunoSEQ multiplex PCR, while the TCRdb copy is restricted to in-frame clones and leaves out a portion. The table includes a few hundred thousand clones, about 15% detected once. Sequencing was carried out using naive CD4+ T cells from blood. The receptor set was obtained from a woman aged 18-29 years in good health. Each CDR3 is given with its conserved first and last residue. The order of the fields is CDR3 protein, CDR3 DNA, V gene, clone size, D gene, J gene. The D gene is left open where the match is weak. Not every row has a clone size; where given, it reads once, few, many or a size class.

CDR3aa: CASSLLGGRTYNEQFF; CDR3nt: TGTGCCAGCAGTTTATTAGGGGGACGGACCTACAATGAGCAGTTCTTC; v_gene: TRBV27; abundance: few; d_gene: -; j_gene: TRBJ2-1
CDR3aa: CASNLALEAFF; CDR3nt: TGTGCCAGCAACCTAGCCCTTGAAGCTTTCTTT; v_gene: TRBV11-2; abundance: -; d_gene: -; j_gene: TRBJ1-1
CDR3aa: CASSVEVAGLNEQFF; CDR3nt: TGTGCCAGCAGCGTAGAGGTAGCGGGATTGAATGAGCAGTTCTTC; v_gene: TRBV9; abundance: -; d_gene: TRBD2; j_gene: TRBJ2-1
CDR3aa: CSAIGRGRNTGELFF; CDR3nt: TGCAGCGCCATAGGGCGCGGGCGGAACACCGGGGAGCTGTTTTTT; v_gene: TRBV29-1; abundance: -; d_gene: -; j_gene: TRBJ2-2
CDR3aa: CATSRSGRWVTEAFF; CDR3nt: TGTGCCACCAGCAGGTCCGGGAGGTGGGTCACTGAAGCTTTCTTT; v_gene: TRBV15; abundance: few; d_gene: -; j_gene: TRBJ1-1
CDR3aa: CASSEGAGDQPQHF; CDR3nt: TGTGCCAGCAGTGAAGGGGCAGGCGACCAGCCCCAGCATTTT; v_gene: TRBV2; abundance: -; d_gene: -; j_gene: TRBJ1-5
CDR3aa: CSVGAVQETQYF; CDR3nt: TGCAGCGTTGGAGCGGTACAAGAGACCCAGTACTTC; v_gene: TRBV29-1; abundance: few; d_gene: -; j_gene: TRBJ2-5
CDR3aa: CAWSVIVSGANVLTF; CDR3nt: TGTGCCTGGAGTGTAATAGTCTCTGGGGCCAACGTCCTGACTTTC; v_gene: TRBV30; abundance: -; d_gene: -; j_gene: TRBJ2-6
CDR3aa: CASSVVGGPALYEQYF; CDR3nt: TGTGCCAGCAGCGTAGTTGGGGGCCCTGCTCTGTACGAGCAGTACTTC; v_gene: TRBV9; abundance: -; d_gene: -; j_gene: TRBJ2-7
CDR3aa: CASLGGQVSSGANVLTF; CDR3nt: TGTGCCAGCCTCGGGGGACAGGTGTCCTCTGGGGCCAACGTCCTGACTTTC; v_gene: TRBV28; abundance: few; d_gene: TRBD1; j_gene: TRBJ2-6
CDR3aa: CASGFLYEQYF; CDR3nt: TGTGCTAGTGGTTTTCTCTACGAGCAGTACTTC; v_gene: TRBV12-5; abundance: -; d_gene: -; j_gene: TRBJ2-7
CDR3aa: CASSINRGRGETQYF; CDR3nt: TGTGCCAGTAGTATCAACAGGGGGAGAGGCGAGACCCAGTACTTC; v_gene: TRBV19; abundance: -; d_gene: TRBD1; j_gene: TRBJ2-5
CDR3aa: CAWMWGTASYEQYF; CDR3nt: TGTGCCTGGATGTGGGGGACAGCCTCCTACGAGCAGTACTTC; v_gene: TRBV30; abundance: few; d_gene: TRBD1; j_gene: TRBJ2-7
CDR3aa: CSVTQAGGPYNEQFF; CDR3nt: TGCAGCGTTACCCAAGCGGGAGGGCCGTACAATGAGCAGTTCTTC; v_gene: TRBV29-1; abundance: -; d_gene: TRBD2; j_gene: TRBJ2-1
CDR3aa: CASGLSGTGELFF; CDR3nt: TGTGCTAGTGGTTTGTCGGGGACCGGGGAGCTGTTTTTT; v_gene: TRBV12-5; abundance: few; d_gene: -; j_gene: TRBJ2-2
CDR3aa: CASSGPGGLADYGYTF; CDR3nt: TGTGCCAGCAGCGGACCGGGAGGTTTGGCGGACTATGGCTACACCTTC; v_gene: TRBV7-8; abundance: -; d_gene: -; j_gene: TRBJ1-2
CDR3aa: CASSLASEQFF; CDR3nt: TGTGCCAGCAGCTTGGCCAGTGAGCAGTTCTTC; v_gene: TRBV5-6; abundance: few; d_gene: -; j_gene: TRBJ2-1
CDR3aa: CASSLPTGGEKLFF; CDR3nt: TGTGCCAGCAGTTTACCCACAGGGGGTGAAAAACTGTTTTTT; v_gene: TRBV28; abundance: few; d_gene: TRBD1; j_gene: TRBJ1-4
CDR3aa: CASSSLYSYNEQFF; CDR3nt: TGTGCCAGTAGTAGCCTCTACTCCTACAATGAGCAGTTCTTC; v_gene: TRBV19; abundance: few; d_gene: -; j_gene: TRBJ2-1
CDR3aa: CASKRLTNNGYTF; CDR3nt: TGTGCCAGTAAAAGACTGACCAACAATGGCTACACCTTC; v_gene: TRBV19; abundance: -; d_gene: -; j_gene: TRBJ1-2
CDR3aa: CAWSSGRTETQYF; CDR3nt: TGTGCCTGGAGTAGCGGGAGGACAGAGACCCAGTACTTC; v_gene: TRBV30; abundance: -; d_gene: TRBD2; j_gene: TRBJ2-5
CDR3aa: CASSQGLAGVEQYF; CDR3nt: TGTGCCAGCAGCCAAGGACTAGCGGGAGTCGAGCAGTACTTC; v_gene: TRBV7-9; abundance: -; d_gene: TRBD2; j_gene: TRBJ2-7